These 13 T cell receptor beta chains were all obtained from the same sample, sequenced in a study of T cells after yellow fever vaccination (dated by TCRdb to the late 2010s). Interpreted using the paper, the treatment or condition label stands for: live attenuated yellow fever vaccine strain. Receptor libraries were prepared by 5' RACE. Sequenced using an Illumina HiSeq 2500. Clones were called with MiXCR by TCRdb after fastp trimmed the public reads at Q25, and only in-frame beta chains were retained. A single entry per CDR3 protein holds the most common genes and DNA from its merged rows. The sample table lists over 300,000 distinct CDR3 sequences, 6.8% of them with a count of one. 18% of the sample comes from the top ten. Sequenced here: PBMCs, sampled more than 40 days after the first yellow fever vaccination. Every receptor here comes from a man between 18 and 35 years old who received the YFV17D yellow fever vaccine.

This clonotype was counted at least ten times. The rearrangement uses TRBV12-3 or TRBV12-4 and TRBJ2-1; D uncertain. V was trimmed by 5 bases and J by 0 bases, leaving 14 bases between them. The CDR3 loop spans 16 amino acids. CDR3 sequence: CASSPGRLSSYNEQFF. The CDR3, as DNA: TGTGCCAGCAGTCCAGGACGGTTGAGCTCCTACAATGAGCAGTTCTTC.

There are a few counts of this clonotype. The CDR3 coding sequence is TGTGCCAGCATTTTCAGCGCGGGGGGATACAATGAGCAGTTCTTC. Its protein is CASIFSAGGYNEQFF. The chain employs TRBV7-9 and TRBJ2-1; 8 positions agree with TRBD2. The CDR3 length is 15 residues. Germline assignment: CDR1 SEHNR and CDR2 FQNEAQ (reference sequence). V was pared by 7 bases and J by 4 bases, with 9 bases of the junction left unmatched.

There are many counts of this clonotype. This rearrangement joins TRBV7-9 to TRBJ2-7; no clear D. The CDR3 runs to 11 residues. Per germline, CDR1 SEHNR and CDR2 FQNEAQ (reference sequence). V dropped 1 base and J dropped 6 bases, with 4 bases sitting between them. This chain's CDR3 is CASSLGAEQYV. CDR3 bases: TGTGCCAGCAGCTTAGGGGCCGAGCAGTACGTC.

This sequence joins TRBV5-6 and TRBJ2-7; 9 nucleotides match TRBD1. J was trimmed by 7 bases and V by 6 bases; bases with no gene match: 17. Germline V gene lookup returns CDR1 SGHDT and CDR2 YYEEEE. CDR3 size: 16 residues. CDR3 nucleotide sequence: TGTGCCAGCACAAGAAGGGGGGACAGGGAGTCATTGGAGCAGTACGTC. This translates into CASTRRGDRESLEQYV.

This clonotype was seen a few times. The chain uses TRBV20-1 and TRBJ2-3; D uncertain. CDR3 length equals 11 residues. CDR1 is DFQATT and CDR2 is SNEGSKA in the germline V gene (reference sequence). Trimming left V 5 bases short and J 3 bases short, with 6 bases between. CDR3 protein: CSAPQTDTQYF. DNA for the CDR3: TGCAGTGCTCCCCAAACAGATACGCAGTATTTT.

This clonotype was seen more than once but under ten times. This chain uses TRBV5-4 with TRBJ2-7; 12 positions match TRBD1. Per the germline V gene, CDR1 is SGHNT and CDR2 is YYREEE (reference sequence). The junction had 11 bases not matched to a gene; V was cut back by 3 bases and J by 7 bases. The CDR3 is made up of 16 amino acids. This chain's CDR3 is CASSWDRGRGVREQYV. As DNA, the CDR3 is TGTGCCAGCAGCTGGGACAGGGGGCGCGGGGTGCGGGAGCAGTACGTC.

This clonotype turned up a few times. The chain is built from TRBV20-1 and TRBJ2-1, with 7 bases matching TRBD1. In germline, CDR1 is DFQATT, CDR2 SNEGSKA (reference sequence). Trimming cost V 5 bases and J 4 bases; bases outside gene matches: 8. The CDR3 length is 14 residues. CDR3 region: CSAEGAVRYNEQFF. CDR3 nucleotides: TGCAGTGCTGAGGGGGCAGTACGGTACAATGAGCAGTTCTTC.

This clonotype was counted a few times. CDR3 bases: TGTGCCAGCAGTTCCGGGCCCCGGGGGGATGAGCAGTTCTTC. It translates to CASSSGPRGDEQFF. The chain employs TRBV7-9 and TRBJ2-1; TRBD2 agrees at 7 bases. The CDR3 totals 14 residues. V was pared by 6 bases and J by 8 bases, with 10 bases of the junction left unmatched. Germline V gives CDR1 SEHNR, CDR2 FQNEAQ (reference sequence).

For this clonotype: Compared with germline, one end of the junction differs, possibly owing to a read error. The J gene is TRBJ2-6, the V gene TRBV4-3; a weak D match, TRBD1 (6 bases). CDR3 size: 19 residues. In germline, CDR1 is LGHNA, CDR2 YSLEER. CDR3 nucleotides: TGCGCCAGCAGCCAAATTTGGACAGTAGGTCGATCTGGGGCCAACGTCCAGACTTTC. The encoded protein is CASSQIWTVGRSGANVQTF.

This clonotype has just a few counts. Written as DNA, the CDR3 is TGCGCCAGCAGCTCCCTATCCACAGGGTCGGTCACTGAAGCTTTCTTT. Translation gives CASSSLSTGSVTEAFF. V is TRBV5-1 and J is TRBJ1-1; D may be TRBD1 (6 bases). V gave up 3 bases and J gave up 4 bases, with 19 bases separating them. The CDR3 runs to 16 residues. The germline V gene encodes CDR1 SGHRS and CDR2 YFSETQ.

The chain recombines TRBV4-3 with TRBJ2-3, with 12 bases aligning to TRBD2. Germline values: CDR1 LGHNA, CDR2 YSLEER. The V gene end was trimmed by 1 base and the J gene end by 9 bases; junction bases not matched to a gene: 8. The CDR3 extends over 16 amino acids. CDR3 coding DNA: TGCGCCAGCAGCCAAGTCTGGCTAGCGGGGGGGCCAACGCAGTATTTT. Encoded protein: CASSQVWLAGGPTQYF.

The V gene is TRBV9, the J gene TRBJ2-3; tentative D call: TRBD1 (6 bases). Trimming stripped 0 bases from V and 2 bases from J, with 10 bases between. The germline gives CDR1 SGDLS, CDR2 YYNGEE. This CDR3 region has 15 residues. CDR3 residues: CASSVAPGATDTQYF. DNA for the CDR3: TGTGCCAGCAGCGTAGCTCCAGGGGCCACAGATACGCAGTATTTT.

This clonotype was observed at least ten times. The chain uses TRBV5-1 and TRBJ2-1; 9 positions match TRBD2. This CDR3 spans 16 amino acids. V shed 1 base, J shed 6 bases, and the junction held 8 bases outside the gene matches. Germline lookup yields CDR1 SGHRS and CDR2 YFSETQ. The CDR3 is CASSLIGGGALNEQFF. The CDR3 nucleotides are TGCGCCAGCAGCTTGATCGGCGGGGGGGCCCTCAATGAGCAGTTCTTC.